These 26 T cell receptor beta chains originate from one sample sequenced in a study of lymphopenia after photon versus proton radiotherapy. This table comes from immunoSEQ multiplex PCR, and its TCRdb copy is limited to in-frame clones, with some not included. The sample records around 62,000 clones, approximately 84% being singletons. The sequenced sample was peripheral blood, obtained from a patient treated with proton-based radiotherapy. The origin of the receptors is a man in his sixties with pancreatic cancer.

The chain has TRBV18 and TRBJ2-5; maybe TRBD2 (5 bases). Germline-derived CDR1 and CDR2 are KGHSH and LQKENI. The CDR3 consists of 16 residues. Trimming shortened V by 3 bases and J by 1 base, and 15 bases separated the two germline ends. CDR3 coding DNA: TGTGCCAGCTCACCCCGAGTGGGCGGGCCCCAAGAGACCCAGTACTTC. This codes for CASSPRVGGPQETQYF.

This clone was counted a single time. The chain uses TRBV18 and TRBJ1-2; 8 bases match TRBD1. The CDR3 length is 14 residues. After removal of 2 bases from V and 6 bases from J, the junction contained 5 bases not matched to a gene. Germline assignment: CDR1 KGHSH and CDR2 LQKENI. The CDR3 sequence is CASSPLDRVDGYTF. The CDR3 region has the DNA TGTGCCAGCTCACCATTGGACAGGGTTGATGGCTACACCTTC.

The CDR3 DNA reads as TGTGCCAGTCGGGACAGGGCCTCCTACGAGCAGTACTTC. It translates to CASRDRASYEQYF. The genes are TRBV19 and TRBJ2-7, with TRBD1 matching over 9 bases. The CDR3 loop spans 13 amino acids. V trimming: 8 bases; J trimming: 0 bases; junction bases outside the gene matches: 2. Per germline, CDR1 LNHDA and CDR2 SQIVND (reference sequence).

This chain uses TRBV2 with TRBJ1-1; D is undetermined. CDR3 size: 12 residues. Trimming left V 2 bases short and J 3 bases short, with 4 bases between. Germline V lookup: CDR1 SNHLY, CDR2 FYNNEI. The CDR3 coding sequence is TGTGCCAGCAGTGAATCGGACACTGAAGCTTTCTTT. Its translation: CASSESDTEAFF.

The chain carries TRBV10-3 and TRBJ2-2, with 10 bases identical to TRBD2. The J segment lost 5 bases and the V segment lost 6 bases, leaving 9 bases of the junction unmatched. CDR3 length equals 16 residues. Germline lookup yields CDR1 ENHRY and CDR2 SYGVKD. The CDR3 spells CAISHLPGLATGELFF. CDR3 nucleotides: TGTGCCATCAGCCATCTGCCGGGACTAGCGACCGGGGAGCTGTTTTTT.

This chain joins TRBV21-1 and TRBJ2-5. TRBV21-1 is marked as a pseudogene. The CDR3 is made up of 15 amino acids. CDR3: CASSKDPTTQETQYF. The DNA for the CDR3 is TGTGCCAGCAGCAAAGACCCGACCACCCAAGAGACCCAGTACTTC.

The chain couples TRBV7-6 to TRBJ2-3, with 7 bases identical to TRBD2. The CDR3 has 16 residues. J gave up 2 bases and V 5 bases, and 10 bases lay outside the gene matches. Per germline, CDR1 SGHVS and CDR2 FNYEAQ. The CDR3 region is CASSTYGEGFTDTQYF. The CDR3 nucleotides are TGTGCCAGCAGCACATATGGGGAGGGATTCACAGATACGCAGTATTTT.

The chain recombines TRBV30 with TRBJ2-7; D remains unclear. V was clipped by 4 bases and J by 5 bases, with 18 bases between them. Germline V gene data show CDR1 as GTSNPN and CDR2 as SVGIG (reference sequence). This CDR3 has 14 amino acids. This CDR3 is CAWTHGALGHEQYF. The CDR3 nucleotides read TGTGCCTGGACCCATGGAGCCCTTGGCCACGAGCAGTACTTC. The whole variable domain, remainder taken from reference TRBV30 and TRBJ2-7, is SQTIHQWPATLVQPVGSPLSLECTVEGTSNPNLYWYRQAAGRGLQLLFYSVGIGQISSEVPQNLSASRPQDRQFILSSKKLLLSDSGFYLCAWTHGALGHEQYFGPGTRLTVT.

This clone has just one count. J is TRBJ1-2 and V is TRBV19, with D possibly being TRBD1 (5 bases). Per the germline V gene, CDR1 is LNHDA and CDR2 is SQIVND (reference sequence). The CDR3 contains 16 residues. Trimming stripped 5 bases from V and 4 bases from J, with 20 bases between. This CDR3 is CASSGLINRPSYGYTF. The CDR3, as DNA: TGTGCCAGTAGTGGATTGATAAACAGGCCCTCCTATGGCTACACCTTC.

This clone was picked up one time. The rearrangement joins TRBV6-5 to TRBJ1-2; D gene unclear. Germline lookup yields CDR1 MNHEY and CDR2 SVGAGI. V lost 0 bases and J 2 bases, leaving 4 bases between the germline ends. The CDR3 length is 13 residues. CDR3 bases: TGTGCCAGCAGTTACTCCTCCAACTATGGCTACACCTTC. Encoded protein: CASSYSSNYGYTF.

The chain couples TRBV4-3 to TRBJ1-2; D unresolved. The CDR3 consists of 16 residues. The germline gives CDR1 LGHNA, CDR2 YSLEER. With 0 bases removed from V and 1 base from J, the gap between germline ends came to 12 bases. CDR3 sequence: CASSQDPGSHNYGYTF. The DNA for the CDR3 is TGCGCCAGCAGCCAAGATCCGGGGTCTCATAACTATGGCTACACCTTC.

This clone was seen only once. The chain has TRBV10-3 and TRBJ1-1; D call uncertain. The CDR3 contains 14 residues. V lost 0 bases, J lost 0 bases, and 5 bases lay in between. Germline loops: CDR1 ENHRY, CDR2 SYGVKD. The chain's CDR3 is CAISESQLNTEAFF. The CDR3 DNA is TGTGCCATCAGTGAGTCCCAGCTGAACACTGAAGCTTTCTTT.

The chain employs TRBV28 and TRBJ1-1, with D perhaps matching TRBD1 (6 bases). CDR1 is MDHEN and CDR2 is SYDVKM in the germline V gene. CDR3 length: 14 amino acids. With 5 bases removed from V and 5 bases from J, the gap between germline ends came to 15 bases. The CDR3 DNA follows: TGTGCCAGCAGTCTACCCTACAGGGTAACTGAAGCTTTCTTT. It translates to CASSLPYRVTEAFF. Full variable domain (rest looked up from reference TRBV28 and TRBJ1-1): DVKVTQSSRYLVKRTGEKVFLECVQDMDHENMFWYRQDPGLGLRLIYFSYDVKMKEKGDIPEGYSVSREKKERFSLILESASTNQTSMYLCASSLPYRVTEAFFGQGTRLTVV.

This sequence joins TRBV5-1 and TRBJ2-7; the D call may be TRBD1 or TRBD2 (5 bases each). V dropped 5 bases and J dropped 2 bases, with 11 bases sitting between them. The CDR3 contains 13 residues. Germline V gives CDR1 SGHRS, CDR2 YFSETQ. CDR3 sequence: CASRAGTPYEQYF. The CDR3 DNA is TGCGCCAGCAGGGCCGGGACCCCCTACGAGCAGTACTTC.

The rearrangement uses TRBV28 and TRBJ1-4, with 7 positions matching TRBD1. This CDR3 has 15 residues. From germline, CDR1 is MDHEN and CDR2 SYDVKM. The V segment lost 7 bases and the J segment 6 bases; nucleotides outside the gene matches: 11. The CDR3 DNA follows: TGTGCCAGCAAGCAGGCCGGGACAGTAGATGAAAAACTGTTTTTT. Residues: CASKQAGTVDEKLFF.

In this sample, this clone turned up once. The chain employs TRBV10-3 and TRBJ2-3; no firm D call. Trimming cost V 10 bases and J 0 bases, with 8 bases left between them. Germline V lookup: CDR1 ENHRY, CDR2 SYGVKD. This CDR3 contains 12 residues. The CDR3 DNA reads TGTGCCACCGCTCTTAGCACAGATACGCAGTATTTT. Protein product: CATALSTDTQYF.

The V call is TRBV19, the J call TRBJ2-1; D is undetermined. There are 12 residues in the CDR3. Germline CDR1 is LNHDA and CDR2 is SQIVND (reference sequence). Trimming took off 5 bases at V and 8 bases at J, with 10 bases between the two ends. The CDR3 DNA follows: TGTGCCAGTAGTTGGCCTGGCGATGAGCAGTTCTTC. This translates into CASSWPGDEQFF.

The chain links TRBV6-4 to TRBJ2-3; D tentatively reads TRBD1 or TRBD2 (5 bases each). Trimming took 0 bases from V and 5 from J, leaving 12 bases between them. This CDR3 has 15 amino acids. Germline CDR1 reads MRHNA; CDR2 reads SNTAGT. The CDR3 reads CASSDSRGVGDTQYF. CDR3 sequence (DNA): TGTGCCAGCAGTGACTCGAGGGGAGTAGGAGATACGCAGTATTTT.

J is TRBJ2-3 and V is TRBV5-4; a weak D match, TRBD2 (7 bases). This CDR3 has 15 amino acids. Per the germline V gene, CDR1 is SGHNT and CDR2 is YYREEE (reference sequence). Trimming stripped 4 bases from V and 0 bases from J, with 12 bases between. As DNA, the CDR3 is TGTGCCAGCAGCACGGGGGGCGGAAGCACAGATACGCAGTATTTT. This gives the protein CASSTGGGSTDTQYF.

The V call is TRBV28, the J call TRBJ2-4; 9 bases match TRBD2. The CDR3 covers 14 residues. Germline CDR1 reads MDHEN; CDR2 reads SYDVKM. V trimming: 5 bases; J trimming: 4 bases; junction bases outside the gene matches: 3. CDR3 loop: CASSLTSGKNIQYF. DNA of the CDR3: TGTGCCAGCAGTCTGACTAGCGGAAAAAACATTCAGTACTTC.

The chain joins TRBV5-1 to TRBJ2-1; D could derive from TRBD1 or TRBD2 (5 bases each). This CDR3 spans 14 amino acids. Germline CDR1 and CDR2: SGHRS and YFSETQ. V was cut by 4 bases and J by 9 bases, with 17 bases left in between. This chain's CDR3 is CASSPPGAGSEQFF. DNA for the CDR3: TGCGCCAGCAGCCCCCCCGGGGCAGGGAGTGAGCAGTTCTTC. Using reference TRBV5-1 and TRBJ2-1 for the parts outside the CDR3, the full variable domain is KAGVTQTPRYLIKTRGQQVTLSCSPISGHRSVSWYQQTPGQGLQFLFEYFSETQRNKGNFPGRFSGRQFSNSRSEMNVSTLELGDSALYLCASSPPGAGSEQFFGPGTRLTVL.

V is TRBV5-8 and J is TRBJ2-1, with D possibly being TRBD1 or TRBD2 (6 bases each). The CDR3 covers 14 residues. V was cut by 4 bases and J by 10 bases, with 18 bases left in between. The germline gives CDR1 SGHTS, CDR2 YDEGEE. The CDR3 coding sequence is TGTGCCAGCAGCACGTCAGATTGGAGGGGGGAGCAGTTCTTC. It specifies CASSTSDWRGEQFF.

The CDR3 DNA is TGTGCCAGCAGGAAGGGGGCTAGCGGCTACAATGAGCAGTTCTTC. This codes for CASRKGASGYNEQFF. The J gene is TRBJ2-1, the V gene TRBV6-4; D could derive from TRBD1 or TRBD2 (7 bases each). The CDR3 has 15 residues. Germline V gene sequence: CDR1 MRHNA, CDR2 SNTAGT. V lost 6 bases and J 3 bases, leaving 15 bases between the germline ends.

This chain uses TRBV28 with TRBJ2-5; D remains unclear. V was cut by 4 bases and J by 1 base, with 13 bases left in between. Germline assignment: CDR1 MDHEN and CDR2 SYDVKM. This CDR3 contains 15 residues. In DNA, the CDR3 is TGTGCCAGCAGTTCCCCCGGCGTCCTCCAAGAGACCCAGTACTTC. It is translated as CASSSPGVLQETQYF.

This clone was counted a single time. This chain connects TRBV5-4 to TRBJ2-7; D gene unclear. This CDR3 has 15 amino acids. Germline V gene data show CDR1 as SGHNT and CDR2 as YYREEE (reference sequence). Trimming left V 2 bases short and J 5 bases short, with 17 bases between. The DNA for the CDR3 is TGTGCCAGCAGCTTAATACAATTTCCCACAAACGAGCAGTACTTC. The encoded protein is CASSLIQFPTNEQYF.

The chain employs TRBV2 and TRBJ2-1; weak D call: TRBD1 (5 bases). The CDR3 length is 13 residues. Per germline, CDR1 SNHLY and CDR2 FYNNEI. Trimming pared 9 bases from V and 7 bases from J, leaving 16 bases between. In DNA, the CDR3 is TGTGCCAGTACTACCCAGGGTCTGAATGAGCAGTTCTTC. Protein product: CASTTQGLNEQFF.